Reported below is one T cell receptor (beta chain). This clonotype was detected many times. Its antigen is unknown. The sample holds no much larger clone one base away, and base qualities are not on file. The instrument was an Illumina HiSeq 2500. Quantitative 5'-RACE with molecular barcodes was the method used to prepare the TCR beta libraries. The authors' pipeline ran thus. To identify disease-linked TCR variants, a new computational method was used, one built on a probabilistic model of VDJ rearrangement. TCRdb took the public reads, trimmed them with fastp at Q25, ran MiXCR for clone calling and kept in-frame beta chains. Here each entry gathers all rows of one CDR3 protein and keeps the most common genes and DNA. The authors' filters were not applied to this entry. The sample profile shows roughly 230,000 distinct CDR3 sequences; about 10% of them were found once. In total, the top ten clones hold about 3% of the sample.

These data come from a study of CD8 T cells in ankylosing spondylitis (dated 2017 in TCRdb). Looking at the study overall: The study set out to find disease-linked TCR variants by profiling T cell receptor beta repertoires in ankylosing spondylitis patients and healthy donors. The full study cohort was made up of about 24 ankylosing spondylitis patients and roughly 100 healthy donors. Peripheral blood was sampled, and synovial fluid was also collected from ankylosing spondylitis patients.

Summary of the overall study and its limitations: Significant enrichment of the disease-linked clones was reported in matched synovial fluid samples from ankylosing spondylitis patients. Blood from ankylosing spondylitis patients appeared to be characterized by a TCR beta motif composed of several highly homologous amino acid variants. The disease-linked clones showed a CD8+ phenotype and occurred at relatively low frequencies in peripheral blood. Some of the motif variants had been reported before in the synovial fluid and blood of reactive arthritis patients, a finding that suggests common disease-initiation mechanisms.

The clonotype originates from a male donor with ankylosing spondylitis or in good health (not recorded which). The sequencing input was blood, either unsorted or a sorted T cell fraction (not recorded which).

CDR3 protein: CASGTETDTQYF. The DNA is as follows: TGTGCCAGCGGGACAGAAACAGATACGCAGTATTTT. The rearrangement joined TRBV28 to TRBJ2-3, with 7 junctional bases fitting TRBD1. The CDR3 holds 12 amino acids from the cysteine to the phenylalanine. The entry retains the CDR3 DNA only, 36 bases that are in frame from base 1. CDR1 and CDR2 were assigned from the germline V gene as MDHEN and SYDVKM. Germline trimming: 8 bases from V, 3 bases from J; junction bases outside gene matches: 2.